Listed here is a single T cell receptor (beta chain). The protocol was immunoSEQ multiplex PCR, while the TCRdb copy is restricted to in-frame clones and leaves out a portion. This sample has fewer than 300,000 clones; about 85% occur once, and the top ten carry 0.85% to 1%. This sample was included in a study of blood T cell repertoires in COVID-19. The receptor's source is a human donor with COVID-19, enrolled during active disease. The donor label of this sample is uncertain. Sequenced sample: peripheral blood.

The CDR3 coding sequence is TGTGCCAGCAGCTTCGGGGGTAATCAGCCCCAGCATTTT. It translates to CASSFGGNQPQHF. This sequence joins TRBV7-9 and TRBJ1-5; D may be TRBD1 (5 bases). Germline V gene lookup returns CDR1 SEHNR and CDR2 FQNEAQ (reference sequence). This CDR3 contains 13 residues. The germline V and J ends were trimmed by 3 bases and 4 bases, with 7 bases remaining between them.